This TCR beta chain emerged from a study of T cells in Graves' hyperthyroidism and ophthalmopathy. Whole-study results and caveats: In blood, most of the thyroid clonotypes expanded above 0.001 were also present.

V was pared by 6 bases and J by 11 bases, with 13 bases between. The germline gives CDR1 LNHDA, CDR2 SQIVND (reference sequence). The CDR3 contains 11 residues. Regions amplified from RNA transcripts were the TCR beta CDR3 regions. First-round RT-PCR of the TCR CDR3 relied on the HTBI primer set. TCRdb reprocessed the multiplex PCR reads with MiXCR, giving one entry per CDR3 protein. The table lists some 510,000 distinct CDR3 sequences, around 42% of them singletons. There are many counts of this clonotype. The target antigen is unknown. What was sequenced was peripheral blood or thyroid tissue (not recorded which). The TCR was taken from a woman between 18 and 29 years old with Graves' hyperthyroidism. The chain combines TRBV19 with TRBJ1-1, with D perhaps matching TRBD1 (6 bases). CDR3 coding DNA: TGTGCCAGTAGCGTCGGGGGCGGCGCTTTCTTT. This encodes CASSVGGGAFF.